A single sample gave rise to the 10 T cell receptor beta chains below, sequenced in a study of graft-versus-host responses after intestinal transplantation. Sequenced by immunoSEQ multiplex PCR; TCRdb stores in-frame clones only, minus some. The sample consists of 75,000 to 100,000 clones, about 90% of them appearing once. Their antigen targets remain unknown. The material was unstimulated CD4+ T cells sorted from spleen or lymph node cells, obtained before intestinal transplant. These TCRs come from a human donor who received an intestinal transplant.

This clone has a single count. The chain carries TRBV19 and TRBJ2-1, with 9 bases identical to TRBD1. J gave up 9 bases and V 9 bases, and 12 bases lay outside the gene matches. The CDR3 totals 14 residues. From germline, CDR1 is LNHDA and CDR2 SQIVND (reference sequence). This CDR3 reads CASEDRGRSIEQFF. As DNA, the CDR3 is TGTGCCAGCGAGGACAGGGGACGAAGCATTGAGCAGTTCTTC.

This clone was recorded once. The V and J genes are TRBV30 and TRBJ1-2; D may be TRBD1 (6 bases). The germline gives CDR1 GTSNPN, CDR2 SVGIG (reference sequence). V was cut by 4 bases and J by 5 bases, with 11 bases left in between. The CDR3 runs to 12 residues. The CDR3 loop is CAWTGERYGYTF. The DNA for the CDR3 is TGTGCCTGGACAGGGGAGAGATATGGCTACACCTTC.

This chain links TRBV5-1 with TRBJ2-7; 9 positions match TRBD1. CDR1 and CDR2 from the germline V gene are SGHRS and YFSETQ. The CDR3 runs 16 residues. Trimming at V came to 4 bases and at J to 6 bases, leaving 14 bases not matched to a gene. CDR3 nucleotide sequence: TGCGCCAGCAGCCCGGTCCCGGGACAGGGAGCAGGCGAGCAGTACTTC. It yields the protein CASSPVPGQGAGEQYF.

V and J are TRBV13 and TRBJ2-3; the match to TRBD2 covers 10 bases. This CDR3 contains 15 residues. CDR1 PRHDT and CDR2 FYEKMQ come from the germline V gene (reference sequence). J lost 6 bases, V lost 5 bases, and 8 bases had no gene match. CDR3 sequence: CASSIQPGLADTQYF. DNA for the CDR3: TGTGCCAGCAGCATACAACCGGGACTAGCGGATACGCAGTATTTT.

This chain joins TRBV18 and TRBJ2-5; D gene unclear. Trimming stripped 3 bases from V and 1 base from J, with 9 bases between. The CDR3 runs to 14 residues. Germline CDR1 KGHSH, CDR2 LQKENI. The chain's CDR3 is CASSPTTFQETQYF. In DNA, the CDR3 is TGTGCCAGCTCACCCACTACCTTCCAAGAGACCCAGTACTTC.

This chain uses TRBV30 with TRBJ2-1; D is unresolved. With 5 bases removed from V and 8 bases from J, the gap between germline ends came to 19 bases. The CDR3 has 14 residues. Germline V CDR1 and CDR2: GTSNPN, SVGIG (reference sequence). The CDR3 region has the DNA TGTGCCTGGTCGAACATGCCATGGTTTCATGAGCAGTTCTTC. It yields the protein CAWSNMPWFHEQFF.

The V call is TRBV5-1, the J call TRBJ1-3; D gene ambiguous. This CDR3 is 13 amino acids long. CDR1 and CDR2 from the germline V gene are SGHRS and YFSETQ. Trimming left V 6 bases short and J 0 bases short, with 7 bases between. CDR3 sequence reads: CASKESSGNTIYF. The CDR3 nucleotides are TGCGCCAGCAAGGAGTCCTCTGGAAACACCATATATTTT. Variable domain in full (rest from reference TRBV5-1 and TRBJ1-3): KAGVTQTPRYLIKTRGQQVTLSCSPISGHRSVSWYQQTPGQGLQFLFEYFSETQRNKGNFPGRFSGRQFSNSRSEMNVSTLELGDSALYLCASKESSGNTIYFGEGSWLTVV.

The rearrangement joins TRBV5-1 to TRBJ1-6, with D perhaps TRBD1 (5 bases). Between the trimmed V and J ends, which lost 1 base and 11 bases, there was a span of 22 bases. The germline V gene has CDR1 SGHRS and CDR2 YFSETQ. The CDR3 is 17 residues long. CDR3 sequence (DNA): TGCGCCAGCAGCTTGTCGCTGCGGAGAGATTCGGGGGCACCCCTCCACTTT. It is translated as CASSLSLRRDSGAPLHF.

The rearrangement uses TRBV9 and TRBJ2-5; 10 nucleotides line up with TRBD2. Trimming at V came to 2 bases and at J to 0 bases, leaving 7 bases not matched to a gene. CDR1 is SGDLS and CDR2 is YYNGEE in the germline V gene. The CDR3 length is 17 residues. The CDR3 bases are TGTGCCAGCAGCGTGGGACTAGCGAGGACGTACCAAGAGACCCAGTACTTC. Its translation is CASSVGLARTYQETQYF.

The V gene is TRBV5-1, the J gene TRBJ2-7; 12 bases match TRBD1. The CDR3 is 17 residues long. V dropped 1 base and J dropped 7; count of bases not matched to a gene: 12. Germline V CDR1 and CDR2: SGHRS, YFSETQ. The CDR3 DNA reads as TGCGCCAGCAGCTTGTTGCCGTCGGGACAGGGGGCGGGAGAGCAGTACTTC. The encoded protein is CASSLLPSGQGAGEQYF.